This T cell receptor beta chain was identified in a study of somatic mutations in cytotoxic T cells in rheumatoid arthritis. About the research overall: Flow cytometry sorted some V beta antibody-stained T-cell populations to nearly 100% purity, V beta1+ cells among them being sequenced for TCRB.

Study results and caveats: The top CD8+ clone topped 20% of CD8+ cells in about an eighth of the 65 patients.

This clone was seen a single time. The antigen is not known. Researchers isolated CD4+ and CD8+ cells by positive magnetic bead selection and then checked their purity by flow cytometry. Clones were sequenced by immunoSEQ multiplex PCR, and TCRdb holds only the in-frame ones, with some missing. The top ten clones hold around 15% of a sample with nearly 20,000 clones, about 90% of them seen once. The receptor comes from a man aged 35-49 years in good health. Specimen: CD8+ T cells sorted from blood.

The CDR3 bases are TGTGCCAGCAGTTACAGTCAGGGCCCGAGGCCCTACGAGCAGTACTTC. This sequence encodes CASSYSQGPRPYEQYF. The V call is TRBV6-5, the J call TRBJ2-5, with D possibly TRBD1 on 5 matching bases. Near its end, the DNA agrees better with TRBJ2-7, so the J call may be wrong. Germline-derived CDR1 and CDR2 are MNHEY and SVGAGI. This CDR3 has 16 residues.